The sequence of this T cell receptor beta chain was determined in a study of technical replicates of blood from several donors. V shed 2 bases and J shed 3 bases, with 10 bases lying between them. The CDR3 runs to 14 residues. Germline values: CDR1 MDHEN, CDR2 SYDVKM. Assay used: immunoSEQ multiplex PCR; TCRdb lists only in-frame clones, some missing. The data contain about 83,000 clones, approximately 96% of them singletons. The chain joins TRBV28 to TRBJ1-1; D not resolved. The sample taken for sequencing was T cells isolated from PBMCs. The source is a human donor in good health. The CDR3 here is CASSLLLRDTEAFF. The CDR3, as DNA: TGTGCCAGCAGTTTACTCCTCCGGGACACTGAAGCTTTCTTT.